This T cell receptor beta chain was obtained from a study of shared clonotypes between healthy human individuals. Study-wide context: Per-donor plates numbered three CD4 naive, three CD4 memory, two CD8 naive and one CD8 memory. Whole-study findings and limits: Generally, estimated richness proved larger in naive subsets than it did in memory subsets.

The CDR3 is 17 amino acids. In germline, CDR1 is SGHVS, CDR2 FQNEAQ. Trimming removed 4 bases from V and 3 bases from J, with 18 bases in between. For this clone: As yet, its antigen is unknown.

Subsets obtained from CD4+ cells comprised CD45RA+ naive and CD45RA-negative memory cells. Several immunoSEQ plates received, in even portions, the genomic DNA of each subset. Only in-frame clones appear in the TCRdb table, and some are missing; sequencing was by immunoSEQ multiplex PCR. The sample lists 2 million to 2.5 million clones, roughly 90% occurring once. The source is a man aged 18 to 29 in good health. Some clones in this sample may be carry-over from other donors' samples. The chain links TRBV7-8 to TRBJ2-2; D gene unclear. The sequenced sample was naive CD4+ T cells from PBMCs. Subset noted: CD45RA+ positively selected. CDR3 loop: CASSSSPPGSDTGELFF. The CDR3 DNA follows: TGTGCCAGCAGCTCATCCCCCCCCGGTTCGGACACCGGGGAGCTGTTTTTT.